Listed below are T cell receptor beta chains from one sample, sequenced in a study of spatial heterogeneity in lung cancer. Each CDR3 protein is one row after TCRdb ran MiXCR on the 5' RACE reads. The sample has 20,000 to 30,000 distinct CDR3 sequences; about 4.4% are singletons. This material consisted of PBMCs, taken at surgery. These receptors originate from a male donor with early-stage non-small cell lung cancer. The CDR3 runs from the conserved cysteine through the conserved F or W. Each record gives: J gene, V gene, clone size, D gene, CDR3 protein, CDR3 DNA. D genes are given only for firm matches. Only some rows state a clone size, as once, few, many or a class for expanded clones.

TRBJ1-2	TRBV6-5	many	TRBD1	CASRRQGANYGYTF	TGTGCCAGCAGACGACAGGGTGCTAACTATGGCTACACCTTC
TRBJ2-7	TRBV5-1	many	NA	CASSSTGLGEQYF	TGCGCCAGCAGCTCAACAGGGTTGGGGGAGCAGTACTTC
TRBJ2-3	TRBV7-9	many	NA	CASSRGLDIRGTDTQYF	TGTGCCAGCAGTAGGGGACTCGACATCCGGGGCACAGATACGCAGTATTTT
TRBJ1-2	TRBV5-1	many	NA	CASSPSTERGYTF	TGCGCCAGCAGCCCAAGTACTGAGCGTGGCTACACCTTC
TRBJ2-7	TRBV5-4	many	TRBD1	CASSQGQPTGGEQYF	TGTGCCAGCAGCCAGGGACAGCCTACGGGTGGGGAGCAGTACTTC
TRBJ1-5	TRBV4-2	many	NA	CASSQEAGRGQPQHF	TGTGCCAGCAGCCAAGAAGCGGGGCGCGGGCAGCCCCAGCATTTT
TRBJ2-5	TRBV7-7	many	NA	CASSLDSQETQYF	TGTGCCAGCAGCTTAGACAGTCAAGAGACCCAGTACTTC
TRBJ1-4	TRBV7-8	many	NA	CASSLTNSGPGSEKLFF	TGTGCCAGCAGCTTAACGAACAGTGGGCCGGGGAGCGAAAAACTGTTTTTT
TRBJ2-7	TRBV7-9	many	TRBD1	CATSGTGGYEQYF	TGTGCCACCTCCGGGACAGGGGGCTACGAGCAGTACTTC
TRBJ2-3	TRBV20-1	many	TRBD2	CSALPPLGGSPDTQYF	TGCAGTGCCCTGCCCCCCCTGGGGGGGAGCCCAGATACGCAGTATTTT
TRBJ1-2	TRBV6-5	NA	NA	CASSHNPVDGYTF	TGTGCCAGCAGCCATAACCCCGTGGATGGCTACACCTTC
TRBJ2-2	TRBV4-3	many	NA	CASSPSTGAQTGELFF	TGCGCCAGCAGCCCGTCCACGGGGGCCCAGACCGGGGAGCTGTTTTTT
TRBJ2-3	TRBV6-2/TRBV6-3	many	TRBD2	CASSPAGQSTDTQYF	TGTGCCAGCAGTCCAGCGGGGCAAAGCACAGATACGCAGTATTTT
TRBJ2-1	TRBV2	many	TRBD2	CASDPLQGTPLISSGGAVEQFF	TGTGCCAGCGATCCCCTGCAGGGAACCCCGCTGATTAGTAGCGGGGGGGCAGTTGAGCAGTTCTTC
TRBJ2-1	TRBV13	many	TRBD2	CASRSLGSGRETYNEQFF	TGTGCCAGCAGATCTCTAGGAAGCGGGAGGGAGACCTACAATGAGCAGTTCTTC
TRBJ2-2	TRBV18	NA	NA	CAGSPNGQRTGELFF	TGTGCCGGCTCACCGAACGGGCAGCGGACCGGGGAGCTGTTTTTT
TRBJ2-7	TRBV5-4	many	TRBD1	CASSLGQASSYEQYF	TGTGCCAGCAGCTTAGGACAGGCGAGCTCCTACGAGCAGTACTTC
TRBJ2-7	TRBV6-2/TRBV6-3	many	NA	CASSYSQGRTYEQYF	TGTGCCAGCAGTTATTCTCAGGGGCGTACCTACGAGCAGTACTTC
TRBJ1-1	TRBV3-1	many	NA	CASSSALVTEAFF	TGTGCCAGCAGCTCTGCCCTGGTAACTGAAGCTTTCTTT
TRBJ2-1	TRBV12-3/TRBV12-4	many	NA	CASSLAGGLPGEQFF	TGTGCCAGCAGTTTAGCAGGGGGACTTCCAGGTGAGCAGTTCTTC
TRBJ2-1	TRBV29-1	many	NA	CSAESVYEQFF	TGCAGCGCCGAGTCGGTCTATGAGCAGTTCTTC
TRBJ1-3	TRBV6-5	many	TRBD1	CASSYSLSGGPGNTIYF	TGTGCCAGCAGTTACTCCCTGTCAGGGGGCCCTGGAAACACCATATATTTT